This T cell receptor beta chain was found in a study of cytomegalovirus exposure and HLA in healthy donors. Study-wide results and caveats: In a later analysis, HLA-associated beta chains showed higher expansion and lower generation probabilities than comparable chains. The authors assumed roughly uniform sequencing depth across donors for presence/absence analyses.

In germline, CDR1 is SGHNT, CDR2 YYREEE (reference sequence). V shed 4 bases, J shed 0 bases, and the junction held 2 bases outside the gene matches. The CDR3 contains 14 residues. It was with 60 Vbeta and 13 Jbeta primers that the PCR ran. The protocol was immunoSEQ multiplex PCR, while the TCRdb copy is restricted to in-frame clones and leaves out a portion. Found here are about 200,000 clones, 65% to 80% of them singletons; the top ten hold about 4.6%. Comment on this clone: What it recognizes is unknown.

The sequence was collected from a woman aged 25 to 39 in good health and CMV-seropositive. This sequence joins TRBV5-4 and TRBJ2-3; 7 bases align to TRBD1. Material: PBMCs. The CDR3 DNA reads TGTGCCAGCAGCGCACAGGGGAGCACAGATACGCAGTATTTT. Translated: CASSAQGSTDTQYF.